This T cell receptor (beta chain) was captured in a study of T cell changes during pregnancy in multiple sclerosis. This table comes from immunoSEQ multiplex PCR, and its TCRdb copy is limited to in-frame clones, with some not included. Of roughly 80,000 clones in the sample, around 92% were seen once. J was trimmed by 8 bases and V by 9 bases; bases with no gene match: 8. CDR3 size: 13 residues. CDR1 is WSHSY, CDR2 SAAADI, per germline. Here the sequenced sample was peripheral blood, taken before pregnancy. The TCR comes from a female donor with multiple sclerosis, enrolled in a pregnancy study. The V call is TRBV10-2, the J call TRBJ1-4; 8 nucleotides agree with TRBD1. In nucleotides, the CDR3 is TGCGCCAGTTTCGGACAGGGTGCGGAAAAACTGTTTTTT. The encoded protein is CASFGQGAEKLFF.